One T cell receptor (beta chain) is described in this entry. Germline values: CDR1 SQVTM, CDR2 ANQGSEA. This CDR3 has 14 residues. V trimming: 5 bases; J trimming: 1 base; junction bases outside the gene matches: 8. The record originates from a study of blood T cell repertoires in COVID-19. Study as a whole: The study drew acute and convalescent COVID-19 samples from the United States, Italy and Spain.

TCRdb's copy holds only in-frame clones and misses some; the assay was immunoSEQ multiplex PCR. This sample has under 200,000 clones; roughly 83% occur once, and the top ten carry roughly a tenth. The sample consisted of peripheral blood. The TCR originated in a woman older than 75 with active or convalescent COVID-19. The rearrangement uses TRBV29-1 and TRBJ2-7; TRBD2 matches 7 bases. The chain's CDR3 is CSVSGTSDSYEQYF. The CDR3 region has the DNA TGCAGCGTTTCCGGAACTAGCGATTCCTACGAGCAGTACTTC.